The clone carrying this TCR beta chain has only a few counts. Its antigen is not known. Germline assignment: CDR1 SQVTM and CDR2 ANQGSEA. This CDR3 is built from 17 residues. Trimming took 4 bases from V and 2 from J; bases not matched to a gene: 14. In each case, RNA was isolated and then reverse transcribed into cDNA as the sequencing template. Here immunoSEQ multiplex PCR was the method, and the copy in TCRdb shows in-frame clones only, minus some. The sample shows 120,000 or so clones, 61% of them seen only once. This entry belongs to a study of CD8+ T cells in alopecia areata. The study, taken as a whole, reports: Numerous expanded lesional clones remained in scalp and blood during tofacitinib.

Treatment reported: oral pan-JAK inhibitor, 5-10 mg twice daily. Peripheral blood and lesional scalp punch biopsies came from alopecia areata patients. The material was CD4+ T cells sorted from blood, obtained at week 4, from a patient treated with tofacitinib. The receptor comes from a human donor with alopecia areata. The chain employs TRBV29-1 and TRBJ2-5; 9 nucleotides match TRBD1. The CDR3 reads CSVGTTGTGFIQETQYF. CDR3 sequence (DNA): TGCAGCGTTGGGACGACCGGGACAGGGTTTATTCAAGAGACCCAGTACTTC. The full variable domain, with the rest looked up from reference TRBV29-1 and TRBJ2-5, is SAVISQKPSRDICQRGTSLTIQCQVDSQVTMMFWYRQQPGQSLTLIATANQGSEATYESGFVIDKFPISRPNLTFSTLTVSNMSPEDSSIYLCSVGTTGTGFIQETQYFGPGTRLLVL.